This TCR beta chain was sequenced in a study of blood T cell repertoires in COVID-19. This clone was picked up one time. The length of the CDR3 is 12 residues. Trimming cost V 7 bases and J 5 bases, with 11 bases left between them. The germline V gene has CDR1 SQVTM and CDR2 ANQGSEA. Libraries were prepared by immunoSEQ multiplex PCR; TCRdb keeps only in-frame clonotypes and omits some of them. The profile shows 95,000 to 120,000 clones, about 88% of them singletons. The TCR comes from a woman between 65 and 79 years old who had recovered from COVID-19. Sequencing was performed on peripheral blood. The chain uses TRBV29-1 and TRBJ2-2; possible D gene TRBD2, 5 bases. The CDR3 coding sequence is TGCAGCGCCGCCTTAGCGACCGGGGAGCTGTTTTTT. Its translation is CSAALATGELFF.